This is a list of T cell receptor beta chains from one sample in a study of Graves' ophthalmopathy and Graves' hyperthyroidism. Each CDR3 protein is one row after TCRdb ran MiXCR on the multiplex PCR reads. The sample consists of about 400,000 distinct CDR3 sequences, approximately 15% of them appearing once. Material: peripheral blood. The receptors stem from a woman aged 18-29 years with stable Graves' hyperthyroidism. CDR3s include the opening cysteine and the closing phenylalanine or tryptophan. A D gene is named only where the DNA matches it firmly. Expanded clones are given a class, and other clones once, few, many or no size at all.

J,D,size,V,DNA,CDR3
TRBJ1-3,-,-,TRBV19,TGTGCCAGTAGGCCTCTCTTGGGACGCACGTCAAACACCATATATTTT,CASRPLLGRTSNTIYF
TRBJ1-5,-,-,TRBV6-1,TGTGCCAGCTTAGAGGGGGATCAGCCCCAGCATTTT,CASLEGDQPQHF
TRBJ2-5,TRBD1,many,TRBV18,TGTGCCAGCTCACCACTGGACAGGGTGAGAGAGACCCAGTACTTC,CASSPLDRVRETQYF
TRBJ2-2,-,-,TRBV12-3/TRBV12-4,TGTGCCAGCAGCCCCGCACAGGGGGGGTCCGGGGAGCTGTTTTTT,CASSPAQGGSGELFF
TRBJ2-5,-,many,TRBV7-6,TGTGCCAGCAGTTCCCGGGCCCCCGAGACCCAGTACTTC,CASSSRAPETQYF
TRBJ1-1,-,-,TRBV6-5,TGTGCCAGCAGTTACTGGTGGGGGCACCCGAACACTGAAGCTTTCTTT,CASSYWWGHPNTEAFF
TRBJ2-2,-,many,TRBV19,TGTGCCAGTAGTAACCCCACCGGGGAGCTGTTTTTT,CASSNPTGELFF
TRBJ2-2,-,few,TRBV20-1,TGCAGTGCTCCCCTGGCGGGGCACCCCGGGGAGCTGTTTTTT,CSAPLAGHPGELFF
TRBJ2-4,TRBD2,many,TRBV6-5,TGTGCCAGCAGTTCGCGACCCGTGGGGGGGGAGATAGCCAAAAACATTAAGTACTTC,CASSSRPVGGEIAKNIKYF
TRBJ2-5,TRBD1,many,TRBV2,TGTGCCAGCAGCGAACCGACAGGGCATCGGGAGACCCAGTACTTC,CASSEPTGHRETQYF
TRBJ2-4,-,many,TRBV2,TGTGCCAGCAGTGAATTTGGGGGAGCCAAAAACATTCAGTACTTC,CASSEFGGAKNIQYF
TRBJ2-2,-,-,TRBV2,TGTGCCAGCACCTCCTCGGACGGTGCCGGGGAGCTGTTTTTT,CASTSSDGAGELFF
TRBJ2-6,-,many,TRBV7-2,TGTGCCAGCAGCCCAAGGATCACCGGGACCGGCTCTGGGGCCAACGTCCTGACTTTC,CASSPRITGTGSGANVLTF
TRBJ2-5,TRBD2,many,TRBV27,TGTGCCAGCAGTTTAAGACAGTCTAGCGGGACCCAGTACTTC,CASSLRQSSGTQYF
TRBJ2-5,TRBD2,-,TRBV20-1,TGCAGTGCAGGGAGGGCAGGGTCGGAGACCCAGTACTTC,CSAGRAGSETQYF
TRBJ1-2,TRBD1,-,TRBV20-1,TGCAGTGCTAGCCCAGGGGGCGGTGGCTACACCTTC,CSASPGGGGYTF
TRBJ2-4,TRBD1,few,TRBV12-3/TRBV12-4,TGTGCCAGCAGTATAACCCCCGGGACAGCCTACTTC,CASSITPGTAYF
TRBJ2-4,TRBD1,many,TRBV4-1,TGCGCCAGCAGCCAAGCCGGAACCGGGACAGGGGATAACATTCAGTACTTC,CASSQAGTGTGDNIQYF
TRBJ2-4,TRBD2,-,TRBV12-3/TRBV12-4,TGTGCCAGCAGTTTCGGACTAGGGGTGGCCAAAAACATTCAGTACTTC,CASSFGLGVAKNIQYF
TRBJ1-1,TRBD1,few,TRBV6-2/TRBV6-3,TGTGCCAGCAGTCCATCCTGGGACAGGGCGGAACGAGTCACTGAAGCTTTCTTT,CASSPSWDRAERVTEAFF
TRBJ2-4,TRBD1,many,TRBV19,TGTGCCAGTAGTATCCCCGGGACAGGGGGAAACATTCAGTACTTC,CASSIPGTGGNIQYF
TRBJ1-3,-,few,TRBV2,TGTGCCAGCAGCACGGGACGACCTACCTCTGGAAACACCATATATTTT,CASSTGRPTSGNTIYF
TRBJ1-2,-,many,TRBV4-1,TGCGCCAGCAGCTTCACCTTAACGGATCCCTATGGCTACACCTTC,CASSFTLTDPYGYTF
TRBJ1-2,TRBD1,medium-sized,TRBV12-3/TRBV12-4,TGTGCCAGCAGTTGGACAGGGGGCAACTATGGCTACACCTTC,CASSWTGGNYGYTF
TRBJ2-5,TRBD2,many,TRBV24-1,TGTGCCACCAGTGATACTTTTGGACTAGCGAGGGACCAAGAGACCCAGTACTTC,CATSDTFGLARDQETQYF
TRBJ1-1,-,many,TRBV6-5,TGTGCCAGCAGACCCGGGAGGCTGGGGAACACTGAAGCTTTCTTT,CASRPGRLGNTEAFF